These 31 T cell receptor beta chains share one sample of origin, sequenced in a study of T cells expressing NK-cell markers. TCRdb reprocessed the 5' RACE reads, keeping one entry per CDR3 protein, no DNA. Seen in this sample are 400,000 or so distinct CDR3 sequences; the ten most common clones hold approximately 11%. Sequences were obtained from blood T cells: a sorted CD56 or NKG2C T cell subset, CD4+ or CD8+ T cells, or bulk PBMC T cells (not recorded which). The receptors derive from a woman in her forties or fifties in good health.

This chain links TRBV13 with TRBJ2-6. The length of the CDR3 is 12 residues. Germline V gene sequence: CDR1 PRHDT, CDR2 FYEKMQ (reference sequence). The CDR3 here is CASSLWANVLTF.

This rearrangement joins TRBV5-1 to TRBJ2-2. Germline V gene sequence: CDR1 SGHRS, CDR2 YFSETQ. The CDR3 runs 15 residues. The CDR3: CASSFTVLQSGELFF. Full variable domain (rest looked up from reference TRBV5-1 and TRBJ2-2): KAGVTQTPRYLIKTRGQQVTLSCSPISGHRSVSWYQQTPGQGLQFLFEYFSETQRNKGNFPGRFSGRQFSNSRSEMNVSTLELGDSALYLCASSFTVLQSGELFFGEGSRLTVL.

This rearrangement joins TRBV14 to TRBJ2-5; TCRdb lists TRBD2, though no DNA is available to test this call. Germline CDR1 reads SGHDN; CDR2 reads FVKESK. This CDR3 is 17 amino acids long. CDR3 loop: CASSQEVPTTQKETQYF. Based on the CDR3 plus reference TRBV14 and TRBJ2-5, the full variable domain is EAGVTQFPSHSVIEKGQTVTLRCDPISGHDNLYWYRRVMGKEIKFLLHFVKESKQDESGMPNNRFLAERTGGTYSTLKVQPAELEDSGVYFCASSQEVPTTQKETQYFGPGTRLLVL.

The chain has TRBV5-1 and TRBJ2-7. The CDR3 consists of 14 residues. Germline V gives CDR1 SGHRS, CDR2 YFSETQ. This chain's CDR3 is CASSLRVQSHEQYF.

This chain joins TRBV7-8 and TRBJ2-5; TCRdb returns TRBD2, unconfirmable since there is no DNA. CDR3 length: 17 residues. Germline-derived CDR1 and CDR2 are SGHVS and FQNEAQ. CDR3 in amino acids: CASSSHRTSGWGGSQYF.

This chain connects TRBV24-1 to TRBJ2-1; TCRdb reports TRBD2, a call that lacks DNA to check it against. CDR1 is KGHDR, CDR2 SFDVKD, per germline. This CDR3 is 13 amino acids long. CDR3 amino acids: CATGTSGTVEQFF.

The rearrangement joins TRBV14 to TRBJ2-1; the TCRdb call, TRBD2, lacks DNA for checking. The CDR3 loop spans 14 amino acids. The germline V gene encodes CDR1 SGHDN and CDR2 FVKESK. CDR3 sequence reads: CASSQVKGVTEQFF.

The gene calls are TRBV7-9 and TRBJ2-1; the D call of TRBD2 rests on TCRdb alone, since no DNA is present to check it. The V gene's germline CDR1 is SEHNR and CDR2 FQNEAQ (reference sequence). This CDR3 comprises 17 residues. This CDR3 reads CASSTDRATGGPNEQFF.

This chain connects TRBV29-1 to TRBJ2-7. Germline CDR1 SQVTM, CDR2 ANQGSEA. The CDR3 is made up of 11 amino acids. The CDR3 sequence is CSVDQRREQYF.

The chain uses TRBV4-1 and TRBJ2-7; absent DNA, TCRdb's TRBD2 call cannot be checked. CDR3 length equals 15 residues. Looked up from germline, CDR1 is MGHRA and CDR2 is YSYEKL. This chain's CDR3 is CASSPGASGYYEQYF.

J is TRBJ2-7 and V is TRBV6-5; TCRdb designates TRBD2, a call that cannot be tested without DNA. Germline V CDR1 and CDR2: MNHEY, SVGAGI. The CDR3 covers 16 residues. The CDR3: CASRNPGGAGVYEQYF.

The V gene is TRBV27, the J gene TRBJ2-2. Germline CDR1 is MNHEY and CDR2 is SMNVEV (reference sequence). The CDR3 covers 13 residues. The CDR3 reads CASSGWQSGELFF.

The chain is built from TRBV11-1 and TRBJ2-2; TCRdb selects TRBD1, and the lack of DNA leaves this call unchecked. Germline lookup yields CDR1 SGHAT and CDR2 FQDESV (reference sequence). There are 15 residues in the CDR3. CDR3 amino acids: CASRTGGGNTGELFF.

CDR3 protein: CASKGASGTDTQYF. The gene calls are TRBV5-1 and TRBJ2-3; with no DNA, the TCRdb D assignment of TRBD2 cannot be verified. Germline CDR1 SGHRS, CDR2 YFSETQ. There are 14 residues in the CDR3.

The chain couples TRBV12-3 or TRBV12-4 to TRBJ1-1. This CDR3 has 14 residues. This CDR3 reads CASSKGTLDTEAFF.

The V call is TRBV3-1, the J call TRBJ2-5; with no DNA, the TCRdb D assignment of TRBD1 cannot be verified. Germline V gene data show CDR1 as LGHDT and CDR2 as YNNKEL (reference sequence). CDR3 size: 14 residues. The CDR3: CASSQQGYGETQYF.

The chain combines TRBV7-2 with TRBJ2-5; TCRdb selects TRBD1, and the lack of DNA leaves this call unchecked. The germline CDR1 and CDR2 sequences are SGHTA and FQGNSA. The CDR3 covers 14 residues. The CDR3 spells CARGGGPIGETQYF.

The CDR3 sequence: CASSAPLGESTDTQYF. This chain links TRBV12-3 or TRBV12-4 with TRBJ2-3; TCRdb's D call of TRBD2 is untestable without DNA. The CDR3 has 16 residues.

The chain links TRBV20-1 to TRBJ1-5. The CDR3 has 12 residues. Germline lookup yields CDR1 DFQATT and CDR2 SNEGSKA (reference sequence). CDR3 protein: CSARDGERPQHF.

V usage is TRBV6-2 or TRBV6-3 and J usage is TRBJ2-5; TCRdb proposes TRBD2, but this gene call is untestable without DNA. This CDR3 is 13 amino acids long. Per germline, CDR1 MNHEY and CDR2 SVGEGT. The CDR3 protein is CASRRTSQETQYF.

The chain's CDR3 is CASSPAGVFTDTQYF. The chain carries TRBV3-1 and TRBJ2-3; checking the TCRdb D call of TRBD2 is not possible without DNA. The germline V gene has CDR1 LGHDT and CDR2 YNNKEL (reference sequence). The CDR3 runs 15 residues.

The CDR3: CASSPVMGPNTEAFF. This sequence joins TRBV7-9 and TRBJ1-1; TCRdb designates TRBD1, a call that cannot be tested without DNA. The CDR3 loop spans 15 amino acids. Germline loops: CDR1 SEHNR, CDR2 FQNEAQ (reference sequence).

This chain links TRBV5-1 with TRBJ2-7; without DNA, the TCRdb call of TRBD1 cannot be checked. This CDR3 is 15 amino acids long. Looked up from germline, CDR1 is SGHRS and CDR2 is YFSETQ. The CDR3 here is CASSLGTGAYYEQYF.

This chain uses TRBV28 with TRBJ2-5. Germline V gene sequence: CDR1 MDHEN, CDR2 SYDVKM. The CDR3 is 12 residues long. CDR3: CASKSGPETQYF.

The chain links TRBV5-5 to TRBJ2-3; TCRdb's D call, TRBD2, is unchecked because there is no DNA. The length of the CDR3 is 15 residues. Germline V gene sequence: CDR1 SGHKS, CDR2 YYEKEE (reference sequence). The CDR3 sequence: CASSLREAITDTQYF.

The gene calls are TRBV5-1 and TRBJ2-3; absent DNA, TCRdb's TRBD2 call cannot be checked. Looked up from germline, CDR1 is SGHRS and CDR2 is YFSETQ. The CDR3 consists of 15 residues. CDR3 loop: CASSFMGGGTDTQYF.

This chain connects TRBV12-3 or TRBV12-4 to TRBJ2-2; the TCRdb D gene call, TRBD2, has no DNA to confirm it. The CDR3 runs 17 residues. This CDR3 is CASRPHLAGVGTGELFF.

The V and J genes are TRBV7-9 and TRBJ2-1. CDR3 length equals 13 residues. Looked up from germline, CDR1 is SEHNR and CDR2 is FQNEAQ (reference sequence). The CDR3 here is CASVPGPVHEQFF.

The chain recombines TRBV12-3 or TRBV12-4 with TRBJ2-7; lacking DNA, the TRBD2 call made by TCRdb goes unchecked. CDR3 length: 15 residues. The CDR3 sequence: CASSFWPSGNEEQYF.

The V gene is TRBV7-8, the J gene TRBJ2-7. Per the germline V gene, CDR1 is SGHVS and CDR2 is FQNEAQ. The CDR3 totals 14 residues. This chain's CDR3 is CASTSGRTSYEQYF. The entire variable domain, with the rest obtained from reference TRBV7-8 and TRBJ2-7, is as follows: GAGVSQSPRYKVAKRGQDVALRCDPISGHVSLFWYQQALGQGPEFLTYFQNEAQLDKSGLPSDRFFAERPEGSVSTLKIQRTQQEDSAVYLCASTSGRTSYEQYFGPGTRLTVT.

The rearrangement uses TRBV20-1 and TRBJ2-7. This CDR3 contains 15 residues. Per the germline V gene, CDR1 is DFQATT and CDR2 is SNEGSKA (reference sequence). The CDR3 spells CSARDGSTLTYEQYF.